This T cell receptor (beta chain) is from a study of T-cell reconstitution after alpha-beta-depleted transplantation in children. Findings and limits, study-wide: Hyperexpanded clones declined; after one year, newly produced T cells mostly supplied diversity.

There are many counts of this clonotype. Its antigen remains unknown. Construction of the TCRbeta library involved unique molecular identifiers. MiXCR, applied by TCRdb to the PCR reads, yields one record per CDR3 protein. Among hundreds of thousands of distinct CDR3 sequences listed, over 10% were seen once. The V end was cut by 4 bases, the J end by 0 bases, with 15 bases between. CDR1 SGHTA and CDR2 FQGNSA come from the germline V gene. CDR3 size: 16 residues. This receptor was obtained from a girl aged 2 to 10 with congenital amegakaryocytic thrombocytopenia, due to receive a stem cell transplant. Sample: PBMCs, taken before TCRalphabeta/CD19-depleted stem cell transplant. This chain connects TRBV7-2 to TRBJ1-2; D uncertain. The CDR3 loop is CASSYTGRLTNYGYTF. DNA for the CDR3: TGTGCCAGCAGCTATACCGGACGGTTAACTAACTATGGCTACACCTTC.